Below, 15 T cell receptor beta chains from the same sample are listed, as sequenced in a study of blood T cell repertoires in COVID-19. Clones were read by immunoSEQ multiplex PCR, and TCRdb kept only the in-frame ones, dropping some. This sample yields around 150,000 clones, of which 76% are seen a single time; over 4% belongs to the top ten. Sequencing used peripheral blood. These receptors all come from a woman older than 75 with active or convalescent COVID-19.

This chain joins TRBV6-6 and TRBJ1-6, with 9 bases aligning to TRBD1. V trimming: 6 bases; J trimming: 10 bases; junction bases outside the gene matches: 10. The CDR3 extends over 15 amino acids. Germline loops: CDR1 MNHNY, CDR2 SVGAGI (reference sequence). CDR3 in DNA: TGTGCCAGCAGCCGCCGGGACAGGGTCGAATCACCCCTCCACTTT. Translation gives CASSRRDRVESPLHF.

The genes are TRBV11-2 and TRBJ1-1; D is undetermined. Germline V gene data show CDR1 as SGHAT and CDR2 as FQNNGV. The CDR3 extends over 13 amino acids. The germline V and J ends were trimmed by 0 bases and 4 bases, with 6 bases remaining between them. Here the CDR3 DNA reads TGTGCCAGCAGCTTAGATCTAGGCACTGAAGCTTTCTTT. Translated: CASSLDLGTEAFF.

The J gene is TRBJ1-3, the V gene TRBV7-8; no firm D call. Trimming took 5 bases from V and 0 from J, leaving 17 bases between them. Germline CDR1 is SGHVS and CDR2 is FQNEAQ. The CDR3 runs 17 residues. CDR3 sequence: CASSQLPLGGSGNTIYF. CDR3 DNA: TGTGCCAGCAGCCAACTCCCACTGGGAGGCTCTGGAAACACCATATATTTT.

A few counts support this clone. V gene TRBV19 combines with J gene TRBJ2-5; D not certain. V gave up 2 bases and J gave up 2 bases, with 12 bases separating them. The CDR3 sequence is 15 residues long. Germline loops: CDR1 LNHDA, CDR2 SQIVND (reference sequence). The CDR3 here is CASSIRGTIQETQYF. The DNA for the CDR3 is TGTGCCAGTAGTATAAGAGGAACTATACAAGAGACCCAGTACTTC.

This clone was picked up one time. This chain connects TRBV15 to TRBJ2-1; D ambiguous. The germline V and J ends were trimmed by 0 bases and 5 bases, with 11 bases remaining between them. The CDR3 covers 15 residues. The germline gives CDR1 LNHNV, CDR2 YYDKDF (reference sequence). DNA for the CDR3: TGTGCCACCAGCAGAGATCGGTCCATGAACAATGAGCAGTTCTTC. Its translation: CATSRDRSMNNEQFF.

The chain recombines TRBV19 with TRBJ1-2; 7 positions agree with TRBD1. The CDR3 has 14 residues. Germline loops: CDR1 LNHDA, CDR2 SQIVND (reference sequence). With V trimmed by 3 bases and J by 4 bases, 5 bases remained unmatched. The chain's CDR3 is CASSILGQAYGYTF. CDR3 DNA: TGTGCCAGTAGTATCTTAGGACAGGCCTATGGCTACACCTTC.

The genes are TRBV6-1 and TRBJ2-7, with 11 bases that match TRBD1. The CDR3 contains 15 residues. Germline V gene sequence: CDR1 MNHNS, CDR2 SASEGT. V lost 0 bases and J lost 7; bases outside the gene matches: 5. The CDR3 DNA reads TGTGCCAGCAGTGAAGCCGGGACAGGGGGTGGTGAGCAGTACTTC. Its translation is CASSEAGTGGGEQYF.

The rearrangement joins TRBV11-2 to TRBJ1-4; tentatively, D is TRBD1 (6 bases). The CDR3 sequence is 16 residues long. V was cut by 5 bases and J by 1 base, with 14 bases left in between. Germline lookup yields CDR1 SGHAT and CDR2 FQNNGV. CDR3 residues: CASSPRGGQTNEKLFF. The DNA for the CDR3 is TGTGCCAGCAGCCCGAGGGGGGGGCAAACTAATGAAAAACTGTTTTTT.

CDR3 protein: CASSPNRGGFYGYTF. In nucleotides, the CDR3 is TGTGCCAGCAGCCCCAACAGGGGGGGATTCTATGGCTACACCTTC. The rearrangement joins TRBV9 to TRBJ1-2, with 8 nucleotides matching TRBD1. V lost 4 bases and J lost 4; bases outside the gene matches: 9. From germline, CDR1 is SGDLS and CDR2 YYNGEE. This CDR3 spans 15 amino acids.

The DNA of the CDR3 is TGTGCCAGCAGTTCAAAAACCGGGACAGCTAACTATGGCTACACCTTC. Residues: CASSSKTGTANYGYTF. This chain uses TRBV6-2 or TRBV6-3 with TRBJ1-2; 7 bases match TRBD1. V shed 4 bases and J 0 bases; nucleotides not matched to a gene: 8. This CDR3 is 16 amino acids long. Germline-derived CDR1 and CDR2 are MNHEY and SVGEGT.

The chain has TRBV6-6 and TRBJ2-7, with D possibly being TRBD2 (5 bases). The CDR3 covers 12 residues. Trimming cost V 5 bases and J 7 bases, with 12 bases left between them. From germline, CDR1 is MNHNY and CDR2 SVGAGI (reference sequence). The CDR3 here is CASSNVAWEQYF. CDR3 sequence (DNA): TGTGCCAGCAGTAACGTAGCGTGGGAGCAGTACTTC.

This chain links TRBV5-8 with TRBJ1-5; 11 bases fit TRBD1. The CDR3 contains 18 residues. The ends lost 0 bases at V and 1 base at J; junction bases unmatched: 6. Germline V gene sequence: CDR1 SGHTS, CDR2 YDEGEE. In nucleotides, the CDR3 is TGTGCCAGCAGCTTGGGGTCGGGACAGGGGGGAAGCAATCAGCCCCAGCATTTT. Translating gives CASSLGSGQGGSNQPQHF.

The chain recombines TRBV4-1 with TRBJ2-7; 9 nucleotides agree with TRBD1. There are 17 residues in the CDR3. The V segment lost 0 bases and the J segment 0 bases; nucleotides outside the gene matches: 6. Per germline, CDR1 MGHRA and CDR2 YSYEKL. The CDR3 DNA follows: TGCGCCAGCAGCCAAGAGGAACAGGGGGCAAGCTCCTACGAGCAGTACTTC. As protein: CASSQEEQGASSYEQYF.

The CDR3 DNA sequence: TGTGCCAGTAGTATCCTGACCGGGACAACTTCTGGAAACACCATATATTTT. Protein sequence: CASSILTGTTSGNTIYF. J is TRBJ1-3 and V is TRBV19; maybe TRBD1 (6 bases). The CDR3 loop spans 17 amino acids. Trimming took off 3 bases at V and 1 base at J, with 16 bases between the two ends. CDR1 LNHDA and CDR2 SQIVND come from the germline V gene (reference sequence).

The chain is built from TRBV19 and TRBJ2-1, with D perhaps matching TRBD1 (5 bases). The CDR3 extends over 15 amino acids. Germline-derived CDR1 and CDR2 are LNHDA and SQIVND (reference sequence). The V end lost 7 bases, the J end lost 6 bases, and 19 bases lay between the germline ends. The CDR3 spells CASTKPRVGVNEQFF. CDR3 coding DNA: TGTGCCAGTACCAAACCCAGGGTAGGAGTCAATGAGCAGTTCTTC.